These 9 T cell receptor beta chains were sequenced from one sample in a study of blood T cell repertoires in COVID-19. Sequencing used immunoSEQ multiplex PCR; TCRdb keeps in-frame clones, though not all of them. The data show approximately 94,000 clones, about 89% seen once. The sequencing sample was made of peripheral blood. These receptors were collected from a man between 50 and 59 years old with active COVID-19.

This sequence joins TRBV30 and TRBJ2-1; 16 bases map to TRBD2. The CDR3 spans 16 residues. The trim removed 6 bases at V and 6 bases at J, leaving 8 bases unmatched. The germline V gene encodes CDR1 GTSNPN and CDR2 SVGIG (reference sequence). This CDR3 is CACPTGTSGRGNEQFF. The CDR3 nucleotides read TGTGCCTGTCCGACTGGGACTAGCGGGAGGGGCAATGAGCAGTTCTTC.

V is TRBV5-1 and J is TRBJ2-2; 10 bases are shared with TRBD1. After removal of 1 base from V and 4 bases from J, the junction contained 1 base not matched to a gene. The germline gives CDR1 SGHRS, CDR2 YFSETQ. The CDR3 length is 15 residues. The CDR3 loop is CASSLWTGGTGELFF. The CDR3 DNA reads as TGCGCCAGCAGCTTGTGGACAGGGGGCACCGGGGAGCTGTTTTTT. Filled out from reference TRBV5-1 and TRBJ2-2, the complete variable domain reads KAGVTQTPRYLIKTRGQQVTLSCSPISGHRSVSWYQQTPGQGLQFLFEYFSETQRNKGNFPGRFSGRQFSNSRSEMNVSTLELGDSALYLCASSLWTGGTGELFFGEGSRLTVL.

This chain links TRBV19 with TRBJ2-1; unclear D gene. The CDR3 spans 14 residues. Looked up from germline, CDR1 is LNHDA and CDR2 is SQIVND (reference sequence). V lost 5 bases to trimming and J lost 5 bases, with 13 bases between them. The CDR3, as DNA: TGTGCCAGTAGTTTCTGGGTTACTAACAATGAGCAGTTCTTC. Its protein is CASSFWVTNNEQFF.

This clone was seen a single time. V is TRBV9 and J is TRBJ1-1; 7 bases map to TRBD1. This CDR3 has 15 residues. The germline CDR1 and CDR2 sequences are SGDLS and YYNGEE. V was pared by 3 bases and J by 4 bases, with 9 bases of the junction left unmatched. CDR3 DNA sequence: TGTGCCAGCAGCGCGACAGGGAGTTTCGGCACTGAAGCTTTCTTT. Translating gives CASSATGSFGTEAFF.

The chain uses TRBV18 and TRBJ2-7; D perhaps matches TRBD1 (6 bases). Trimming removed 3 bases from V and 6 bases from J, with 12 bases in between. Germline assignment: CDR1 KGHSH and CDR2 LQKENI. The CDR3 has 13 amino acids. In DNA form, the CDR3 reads TGTGCCAGCTCACCCATTCAGGGGCCCGAGCAGTACTTC. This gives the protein CASSPIQGPEQYF. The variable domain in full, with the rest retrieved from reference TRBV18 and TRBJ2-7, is NAGVMQNPRHLVRRRGQEARLRCSPMKGHSHVYWYRQLPEEGLKFMVYLQKENIIDESGMPKERFSAEFPKEGPSILRIQQVVRGDSAAYFCASSPIQGPEQYFGPGTRLTVT.

In nucleotides, the CDR3 is TGTGCCAGCAGCTTGTATCGAGCGGGACTAGCCTACGAGCAGTACGTC. Translating gives CASSLYRAGLAYEQYV. The V and J genes are TRBV5-6 and TRBJ2-7; 8 bases map to TRBD2. The germline V gene has CDR1 SGHDT and CDR2 YYEEEE. The J segment lost 2 bases and the V segment lost 1 base, leaving 8 bases of the junction unmatched. The CDR3 extends over 16 amino acids.

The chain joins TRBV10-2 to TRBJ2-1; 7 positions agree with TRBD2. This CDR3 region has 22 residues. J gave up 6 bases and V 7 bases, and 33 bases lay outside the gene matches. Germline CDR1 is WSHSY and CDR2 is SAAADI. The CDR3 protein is CASTKRIEGQSLSGPPGNEQFF. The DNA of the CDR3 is TGCGCCAGCACCAAGAGGATTGAGGGGCAATCTCTTAGCGGGCCCCCAGGCAATGAGCAGTTCTTC.

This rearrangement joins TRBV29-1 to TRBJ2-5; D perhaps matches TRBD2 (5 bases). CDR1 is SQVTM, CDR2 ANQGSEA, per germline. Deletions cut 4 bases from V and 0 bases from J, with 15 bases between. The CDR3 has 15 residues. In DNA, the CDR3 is TGCAGCGTTGTTCGAGACTACCTGTACCAAGAGACCCAGTACTTC. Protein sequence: CSVVRDYLYQETQYF.

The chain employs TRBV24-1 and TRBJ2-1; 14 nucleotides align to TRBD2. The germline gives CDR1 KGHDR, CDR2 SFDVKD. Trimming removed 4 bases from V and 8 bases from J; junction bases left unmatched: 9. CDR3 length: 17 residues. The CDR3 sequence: CATSETSGLAGEDEQFF. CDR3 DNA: TGTGCCACCAGTGAGACTTCGGGACTAGCGGGAGAGGATGAGCAGTTCTTC.